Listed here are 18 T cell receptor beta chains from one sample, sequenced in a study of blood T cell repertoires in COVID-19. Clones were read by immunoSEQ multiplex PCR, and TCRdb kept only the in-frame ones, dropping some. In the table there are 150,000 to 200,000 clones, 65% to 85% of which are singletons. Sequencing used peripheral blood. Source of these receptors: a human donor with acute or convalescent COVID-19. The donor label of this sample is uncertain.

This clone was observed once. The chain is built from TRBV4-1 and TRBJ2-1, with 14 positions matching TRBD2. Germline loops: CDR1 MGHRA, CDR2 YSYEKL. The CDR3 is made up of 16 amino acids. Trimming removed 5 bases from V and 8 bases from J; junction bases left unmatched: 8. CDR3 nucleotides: TGCGCCAGCAGCAGCGAGGGACTAGCGGGAGAACATGAGCAGTTCTTC. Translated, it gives CASSSEGLAGEHEQFF.

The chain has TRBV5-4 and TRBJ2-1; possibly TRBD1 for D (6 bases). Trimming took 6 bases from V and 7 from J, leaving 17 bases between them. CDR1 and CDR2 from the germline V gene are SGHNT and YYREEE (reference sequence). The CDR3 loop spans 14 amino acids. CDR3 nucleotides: TGTGCCAGCACCTCCCCCCGGGACACGAATGAGCAGTTCTTC. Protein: CASTSPRDTNEQFF.

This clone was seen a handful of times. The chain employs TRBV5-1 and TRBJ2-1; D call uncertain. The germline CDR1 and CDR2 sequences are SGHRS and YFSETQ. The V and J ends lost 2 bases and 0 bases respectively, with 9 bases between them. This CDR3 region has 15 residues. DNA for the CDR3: TGCGCCAGCAGCTTCAGCGCGAGCTCCTACAATGAGCAGTTCTTC. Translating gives CASSFSASSYNEQFF.

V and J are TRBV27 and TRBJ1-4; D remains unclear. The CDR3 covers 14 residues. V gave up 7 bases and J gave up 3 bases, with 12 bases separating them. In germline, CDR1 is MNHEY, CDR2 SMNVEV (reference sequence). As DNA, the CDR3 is TGTGCCAGCAATACCGGGCGGGCTAATGAAAAACTGTTTTTT. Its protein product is CASNTGRANEKLFF.

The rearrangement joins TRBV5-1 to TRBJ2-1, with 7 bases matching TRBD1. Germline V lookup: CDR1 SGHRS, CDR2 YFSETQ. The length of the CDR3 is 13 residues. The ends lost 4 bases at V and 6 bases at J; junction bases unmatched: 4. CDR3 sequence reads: CASSHPGGNEQFF. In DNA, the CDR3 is TGCGCCAGCAGCCATCCAGGGGGCAATGAGCAGTTCTTC.

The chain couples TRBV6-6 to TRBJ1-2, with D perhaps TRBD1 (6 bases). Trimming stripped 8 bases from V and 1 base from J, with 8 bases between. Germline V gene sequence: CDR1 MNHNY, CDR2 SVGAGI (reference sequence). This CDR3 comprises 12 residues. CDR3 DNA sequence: TGTGCCAGCGACAGGCTTAACTATGGCTACACCTTC. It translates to CASDRLNYGYTF.

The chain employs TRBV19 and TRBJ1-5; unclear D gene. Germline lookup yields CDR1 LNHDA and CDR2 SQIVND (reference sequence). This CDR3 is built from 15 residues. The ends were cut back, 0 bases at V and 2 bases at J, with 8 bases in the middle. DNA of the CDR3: TGTGCCAGTAGTATAGATAAGGGAGGCAATCAGCCCCAGCATTTT. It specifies CASSIDKGGNQPQHF.

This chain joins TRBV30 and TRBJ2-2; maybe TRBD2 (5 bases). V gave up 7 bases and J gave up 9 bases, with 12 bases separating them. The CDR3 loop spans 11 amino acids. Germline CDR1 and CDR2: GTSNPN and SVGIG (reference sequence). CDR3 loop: CAYSGIRELFF. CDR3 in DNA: TGTGCCTACTCCGGGATCCGGGAGCTGTTTTTT. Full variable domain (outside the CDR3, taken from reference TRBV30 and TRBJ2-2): SQTIHQWPATLVQPVGSPLSLECTVEGTSNPNLYWYRQAAGRGLQLLFYSVGIGQISSEVPQNLSASRPQDRQFILSSKKLLLSDSGFYLCAYSGIRELFFGEGSRLTVL.

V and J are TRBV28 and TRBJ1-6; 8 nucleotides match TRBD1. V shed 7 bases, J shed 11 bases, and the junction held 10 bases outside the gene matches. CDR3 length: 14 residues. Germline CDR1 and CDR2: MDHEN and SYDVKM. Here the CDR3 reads CASTLSTGEAPLHF. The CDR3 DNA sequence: TGTGCCAGCACCTTATCGACAGGGGAGGCACCCCTCCACTTT.

Written as DNA, the CDR3 is TGTGCCAGCAGTTACCCACAGGGAAGTGGCCAGCCCCAGCATTTT. Translation: CASSYPQGSGQPQHF. The chain is built from TRBV6-2 or TRBV6-3 and TRBJ1-5; D perhaps matches TRBD1 (6 bases). The CDR3 spans 15 residues. CDR1 and CDR2 (germline): MNHEY, SVGEGT. Trimming pared 2 bases from V and 7 bases from J, leaving 15 bases between.

The CDR3 coding sequence is TGTGCCACCCGGGGGGATGGAGATTCACCCCTCCACTTT. Its protein is CATRGDGDSPLHF. The chain recombines TRBV25-1 with TRBJ1-6; D may be TRBD1 (5 bases). V shed 10 bases and J shed 8 bases, with 15 bases lying between them. Germline CDR1 is MGHDK and CDR2 is SYGVNS. The CDR3 spans 13 residues.

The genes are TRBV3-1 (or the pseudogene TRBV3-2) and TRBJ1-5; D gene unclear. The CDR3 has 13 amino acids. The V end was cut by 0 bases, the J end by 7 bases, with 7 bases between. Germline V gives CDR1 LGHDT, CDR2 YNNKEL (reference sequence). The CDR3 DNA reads TGTGCCAGCAGCCAAGATCCGCAGCAGCCCCAGCATTTT. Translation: CASSQDPQQPQHF.

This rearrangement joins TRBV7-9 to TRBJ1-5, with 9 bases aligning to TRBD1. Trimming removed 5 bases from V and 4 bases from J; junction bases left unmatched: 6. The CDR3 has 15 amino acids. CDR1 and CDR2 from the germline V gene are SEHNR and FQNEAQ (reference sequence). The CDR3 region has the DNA TGTGCCAGCAGCGGCCCTGGGACAGGGAATCAGCCCCAGCATTTT. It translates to CASSGPGTGNQPQHF.

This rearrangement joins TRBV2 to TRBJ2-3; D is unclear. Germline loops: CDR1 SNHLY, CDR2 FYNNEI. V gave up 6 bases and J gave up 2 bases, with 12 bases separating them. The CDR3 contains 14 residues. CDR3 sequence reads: CASRPDTYTDTQYF. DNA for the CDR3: TGTGCCAGCAGACCAGACACGTACACAGATACGCAGTATTTT.

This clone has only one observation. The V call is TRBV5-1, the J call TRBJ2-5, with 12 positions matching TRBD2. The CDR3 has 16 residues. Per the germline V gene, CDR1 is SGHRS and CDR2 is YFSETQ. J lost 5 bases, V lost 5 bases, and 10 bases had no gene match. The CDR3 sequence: CASSDLAGGRSETQYF. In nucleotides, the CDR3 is TGCGCCAGCAGTGACCTAGCGGGGGGGCGAAGTGAGACCCAGTACTTC. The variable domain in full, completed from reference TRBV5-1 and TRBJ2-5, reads KAGVTQTPRYLIKTRGQQVTLSCSPISGHRSVSWYQQTPGQGLQFLFEYFSETQRNKGNFPGRFSGRQFSNSRSEMNVSTLELGDSALYLCASSDLAGGRSETQYFGPGTRLLVL.

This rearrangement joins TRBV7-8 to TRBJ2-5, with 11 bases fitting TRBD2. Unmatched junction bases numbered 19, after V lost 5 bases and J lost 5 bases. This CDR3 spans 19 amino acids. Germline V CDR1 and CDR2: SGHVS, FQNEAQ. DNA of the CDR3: TGTGCCAGCAGCCCACCCAGGCTAGCGGGAGGCCCAACTGGGGAGACCCAGTACTTC. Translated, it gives CASSPPRLAGGPTGETQYF.

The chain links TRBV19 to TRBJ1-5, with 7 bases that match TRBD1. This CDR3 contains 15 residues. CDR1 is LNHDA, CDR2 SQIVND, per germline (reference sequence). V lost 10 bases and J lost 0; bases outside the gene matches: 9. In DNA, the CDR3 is TGTGCCACCCGGGACAGCCAATATAGCAATCAGCCCCAGCATTTT. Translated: CATRDSQYSNQPQHF.

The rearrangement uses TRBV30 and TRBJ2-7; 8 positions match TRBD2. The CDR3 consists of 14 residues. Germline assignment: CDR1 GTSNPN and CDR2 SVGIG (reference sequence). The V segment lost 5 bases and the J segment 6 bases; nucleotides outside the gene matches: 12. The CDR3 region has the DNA TGTGCCTGGGGAACCGCGGGGGGCCGTGGCGAGCAGTACTTC. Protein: CAWGTAGGRGEQYF.